This T cell receptor (beta chain) was sequenced during a study of human T cells and chemical hapten exposure (dated by TCRdb to about 2021). The study in broad terms: For sensitization, 2% DPC in acetone was applied to an approximately 2 cm by approximately 2 cm area of upper inner arm skin. Throughout the study period of approximately 23 weeks, patients also received therapeutic DPC doses to the scalp every week. Patch testing was done on the upper back using Finn chambers containing 0.01% DPC, and results were scored after 6 days according to International Contact Dermatitis Research Group standards. Libraries were pooled for sequencing, and variation in per-sample TCR yields was attributed mainly to small differences in library volumes within the pool. This study followed changes in the peripheral blood TCR repertoire in vivo during primary and secondary sensitization of alopecia patients to the hapten diphenylcyclopropenone (DPC). Blood for TCR sequencing was provided by twenty-nine alopecia patients at one to four time points (pre-sensitization, 2, 6 and 24 weeks). Blood samples were taken from patients before sensitization (week 0) and at 2, 6 and about 24 weeks after DPC sensitization. The mostly female patient cohort included alopecia areata with under or over 50% scalp involvement, alopecia totalis and alopecia universalis. General findings and caveats noted by the study authors: Compared with pre-sensitization or healthy control sets, expanded TCRs formed significantly more large CDR3 similarity clusters, which is consistent with antigen-driven responses. The number of TCRs above 1 in 1000 frequency did not change with DPC sensitization; there was no evidence of global repertoire structure alterations. Because every patient had alopecia, a presumed autoimmune disease, the patients' immune response might differ from that of healthy individuals. A positive correlation was found between the number of PT1 expanded TCRs and patch test score, with significance reached at thresholds 8, 16 and 32 but not 4. Repeated subsampling changed both the strength of the expansion versus patch-test correlation and the threshold at which that correlation became significant.

Library method: RACE. The sample was run on a NextSeq 500. During library preparation, unique molecular identifiers were attached to individual cDNA molecules so that TCRs could be counted in a quantitative, reproducible way. Both TCR alpha and TCR beta chains were sequenced from each blood RNA sample. The paper's processing steps were these. A median of approximately 100,000 TCRs per sample was observed, with a range of about 23,224 to 750,000. The Decombinator software suite was used to annotate the V, J and CDR3 of the TCR reads. For PS versus PT1 abundance plots, all samples were subsampled to the same number of TCRs (28,000). TCRs were defined as expanded if absent before sensitization and observed at least eight times at the 2-week time point. The public reads were quality trimmed at Q25 with fastp and then assembled into clones with MiXCR by TCRdb, keeping productive beta chains. Duplicate CDR3 protein sequences are folded into a single record with the most common DNA and genes. V and J calls and clone size were set by TCRdb, not the authors. A total of about 290,000 distinct CDR3 sequences appear in this sample, approximately 8% of them only once. Of the sample, about 1.1% falls within the top ten clones.

A remark on this clonotype: No cognate antigen has been identified for it. Per-nucleotide qualities are absent, and no much larger clonotype sits a single base away.

The germline V gene yields MGHRA for CDR1 and YSYEKL for CDR2. Trimming removed 6 bases from V and 3 bases from J, leaving 15 bases between the germline ends. The CDR3 has 15 amino acids, counting the end cysteine and phenylalanine. The CDR3 DNA has 45 bases and is translated from base 1. What the time point label conveys for this sample: pre-sensitization, week 0. The sample's treatment or condition label, in plain terms: therapeutic diphenylcyclopropenone sensitization with weekly scalp DPC. Blood at each patch-test visit was drawn before the patch test was applied. Eligible patients were aged 18 to 70, diagnosed with alopecia, deemed suitable for DPC therapy, and excluded if pregnant. Unfractionated whole blood was collected in Tempus Blood RNA tubes, and total RNA was extracted from that blood.

The sequence was obtained from a man younger than 35 with alopecia areata. Some clones in this sample may be carry-over from other donors' samples. This receptor chain uses TRBV4-1 and TRBJ1-5; a tentative D match to TRBD1 spans 5 bases. This specimen was whole blood, taken in connection with sensitization to the hapten diphenylcyclopropenone (DPC). The CDR3: CASRPGDGSNQPQHF. The bases are TGCGCCAGCAGGCCCGGGGACGGGTCCAATCAGCCCCAGCATTTT.